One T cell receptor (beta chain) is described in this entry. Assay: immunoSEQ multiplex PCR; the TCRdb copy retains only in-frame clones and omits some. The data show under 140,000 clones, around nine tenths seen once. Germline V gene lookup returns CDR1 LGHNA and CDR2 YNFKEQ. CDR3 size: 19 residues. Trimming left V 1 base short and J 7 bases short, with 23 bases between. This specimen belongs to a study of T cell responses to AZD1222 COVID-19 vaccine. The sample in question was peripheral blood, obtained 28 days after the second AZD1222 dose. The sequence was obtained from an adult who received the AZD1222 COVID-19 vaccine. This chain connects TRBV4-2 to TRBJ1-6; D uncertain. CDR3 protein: CASSQVGPLRRAMNSPLHF. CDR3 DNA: TGTGCCAGCAGCCAAGTCGGCCCCCTGAGACGGGCGATGAATTCACCCCTCCACTTT.